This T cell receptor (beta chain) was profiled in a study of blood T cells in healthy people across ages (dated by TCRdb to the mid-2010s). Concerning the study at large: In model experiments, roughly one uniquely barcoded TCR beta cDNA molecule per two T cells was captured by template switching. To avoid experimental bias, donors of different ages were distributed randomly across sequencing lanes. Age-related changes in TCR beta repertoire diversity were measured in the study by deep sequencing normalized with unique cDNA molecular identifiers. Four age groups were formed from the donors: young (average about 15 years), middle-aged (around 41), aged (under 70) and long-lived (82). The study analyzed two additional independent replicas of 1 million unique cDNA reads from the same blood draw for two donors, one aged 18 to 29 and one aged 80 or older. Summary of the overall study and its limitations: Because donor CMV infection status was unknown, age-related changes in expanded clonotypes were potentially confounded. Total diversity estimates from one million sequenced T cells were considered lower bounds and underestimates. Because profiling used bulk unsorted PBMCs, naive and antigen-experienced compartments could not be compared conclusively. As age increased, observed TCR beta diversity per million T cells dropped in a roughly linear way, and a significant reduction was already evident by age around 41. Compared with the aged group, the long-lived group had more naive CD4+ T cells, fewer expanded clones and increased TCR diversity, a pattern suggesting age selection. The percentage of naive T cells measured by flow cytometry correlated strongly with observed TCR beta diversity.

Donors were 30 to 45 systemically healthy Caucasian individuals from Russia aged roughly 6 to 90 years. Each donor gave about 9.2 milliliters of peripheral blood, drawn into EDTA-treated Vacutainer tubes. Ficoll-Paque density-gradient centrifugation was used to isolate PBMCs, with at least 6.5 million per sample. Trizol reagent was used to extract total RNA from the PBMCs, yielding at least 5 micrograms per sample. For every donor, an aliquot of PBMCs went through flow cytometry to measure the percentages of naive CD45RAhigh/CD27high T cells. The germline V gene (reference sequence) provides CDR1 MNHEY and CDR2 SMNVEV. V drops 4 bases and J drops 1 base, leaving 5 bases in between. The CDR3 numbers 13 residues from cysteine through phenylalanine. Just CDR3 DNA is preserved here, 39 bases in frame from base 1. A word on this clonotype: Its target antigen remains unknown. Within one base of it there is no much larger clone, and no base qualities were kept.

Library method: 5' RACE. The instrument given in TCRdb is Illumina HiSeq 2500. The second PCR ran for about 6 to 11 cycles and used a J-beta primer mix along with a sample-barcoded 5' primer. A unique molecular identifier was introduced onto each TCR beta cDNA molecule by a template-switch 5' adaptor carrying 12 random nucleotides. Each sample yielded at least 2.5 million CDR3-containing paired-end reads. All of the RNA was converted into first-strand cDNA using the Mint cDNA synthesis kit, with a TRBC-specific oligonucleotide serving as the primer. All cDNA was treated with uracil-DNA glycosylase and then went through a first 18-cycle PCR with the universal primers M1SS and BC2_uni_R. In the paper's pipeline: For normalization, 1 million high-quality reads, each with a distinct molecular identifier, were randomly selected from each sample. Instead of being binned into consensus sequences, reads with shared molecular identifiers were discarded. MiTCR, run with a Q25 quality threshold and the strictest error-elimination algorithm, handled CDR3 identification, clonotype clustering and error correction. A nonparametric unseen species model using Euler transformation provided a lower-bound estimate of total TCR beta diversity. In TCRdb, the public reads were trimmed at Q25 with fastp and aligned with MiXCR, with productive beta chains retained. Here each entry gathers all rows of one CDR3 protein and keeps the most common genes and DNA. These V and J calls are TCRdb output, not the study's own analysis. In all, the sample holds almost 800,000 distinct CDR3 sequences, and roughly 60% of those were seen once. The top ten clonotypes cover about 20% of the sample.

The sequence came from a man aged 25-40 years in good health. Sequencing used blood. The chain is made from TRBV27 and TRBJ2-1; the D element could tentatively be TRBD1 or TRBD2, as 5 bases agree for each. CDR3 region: CASSWGSYNEQFF. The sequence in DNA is TGTGCCAGCAGTTGGGGGTCCTACAATGAGCAGTTCTTC.